A selection of T cell receptor beta chains follows, all from one sample in a study of response to subunit inactivated influenza vaccine. TCRdb fed the RT-PCR reads into MiXCR, producing one record per CDR3 protein. The sample holds around 530,000 distinct CDR3 sequences; 16% are singletons and the top ten take 3%. The sample in question was CD4+ T cells sorted from PBMCs, obtained around 25 months after vaccination. The source of these receptors is a man aged 50-75 years who received an inactivated influenza vaccine. The CDR3 runs from the conserved cysteine through the conserved F or W. A D gene is named only where the DNA matches it firmly. Clone size appears in some rows only: once, few, many, or a class for an expanded clone.

v_call	clone_size	d_call	j_call	cdr3_nt	cdr3_aa
TRBV4-2	NA	NA	TRBJ2-7	TGTGCCAGCAGCCAGATGGCGGGCGGAATCTCCTACGAGCAGTACTTC	CASSQMAGGISYEQYF
TRBV7-9	many	NA	TRBJ2-7	TGTGCCAGCAGTAACGCCTACGAGCAGTACTTC	CASSNAYEQYF
TRBV9	few	TRBD2	TRBJ2-7	TGTGCCAGCAGCGTATCGTCTAGCGGCTACGAGCAGTACTTC	CASSVSSSGYEQYF
TRBV10-3	NA	NA	TRBJ1-1	TGTGCCATCAGTACTGACAGCATGAACACTGAAGCTTTCTTT	CAISTDSMNTEAFF
TRBV20-1	few	TRBD2	TRBJ2-1	TGCAGTGCTTCTGGCGGGAGGGCCGGTAATGAGCAGTTCTTC	CSASGGRAGNEQFF
TRBV20-1	few	TRBD1	TRBJ2-2	TGCAGTGTACCCCGACAGGGCGACACCGGGGAGCTGTTTTTT	CSVPRQGDTGELFF
TRBV12-3/TRBV12-4	NA	NA	TRBJ2-1	TGTGCCAGCAGGACAGGACAGAACTCCTACAATGAGCAGTTCTTC	CASRTGQNSYNEQFF
TRBV20-1	few	TRBD2	TRBJ2-1	TGCAGTGCGGTTTCGAGCGGGGGAAACTACAATGAGCAGTTCTTC	CSAVSSGGNYNEQFF
TRBV3-1	NA	NA	TRBJ1-6	TGTGCCAGCAGCCTAGCGAGTTCTTCACCCCTCCACTTT	CASSLASSSPLHF
TRBV6-2/TRBV6-3	NA	TRBD1	TRBJ1-5	TGTGCCAGCAGCCGGACAGGAATGACCGGCAATCAGCCCCAGCATTTT	CASSRTGMTGNQPQHF
TRBV9	few	NA	TRBJ1-2	TGTGCCAGCAGCGTAGTTGAGGGCGGCGGCTATGGCTACACCTTC	CASSVVEGGGYGYTF
TRBV20-1	NA	NA	TRBJ2-2	TGCAGTGCTAGAGATGGACAGACAGGGAACACCGGGGAGCTGTTTTTT	CSARDGQTGNTGELFF
TRBV24-1	NA	NA	TRBJ2-1	TGTGCCACCAGTGATCCCTCCACGAGCTCCTACAATGAGCAGTTCTTC	CATSDPSTSSYNEQFF
TRBV5-1	NA	TRBD2	TRBJ2-1	TGCGCCAGCAGAGAGGCAGCGGGAGGTTTATATGAGCAGTTCTTC	CASREAAGGLYEQFF
TRBV12-3/TRBV12-4	NA	NA	TRBJ1-2	TGTGCCAGCAGTTTAGGGCTGCTGGTTAACTATGGCTACACCTTC	CASSLGLLVNYGYTF
TRBV24-1	NA	NA	TRBJ2-1	TGTGCCACCAGTGATTCCATGACAGTTGGGCACAATGAGCAGTTCTTC	CATSDSMTVGHNEQFF
TRBV15	NA	NA	TRBJ2-6	TGTGCCACCAGCAGAGGGAACAGGGAGGCCAACGTCCTGACTTTC	CATSRGNREANVLTF
TRBV15	few	NA	TRBJ2-6	TGTGCCACCAGCAGAGGACCGCTCTCTGGGGCCAACGTCCTGACTTTC	CATSRGPLSGANVLTF
TRBV2	many	NA	TRBJ2-2	TGTGCCAGCAGTGCTCCCCGACTAGCGAACACCGGGGAGCTGTTTTTT	CASSAPRLANTGELFF
TRBV7-2	NA	NA	TRBJ1-2	TGTGCCAGCAGCTTAGGGCAGGGGACCCTCTATGGCTACACCTTC	CASSLGQGTLYGYTF
TRBV4-2	NA	NA	TRBJ2-7	TGTGCCAGCAGCCAGGGGGGATTTTACGCGCAGTACTTC	CASSQGGFYAQYF
TRBV11-2	NA	TRBD2	TRBJ2-3	TGTGCCAGCAGCTTATTACTAGCGGACTACACAGATACGCAGTATTTT	CASSLLLADYTDTQYF
TRBV28	NA	TRBD2	TRBJ2-1	TGTGCCAGCAGTTTACGGGGACTAGCGGGAGGGAGTGAGCAGTTCTTC	CASSLRGLAGGSEQFF
TRBV5-4	NA	TRBD1	TRBJ1-1	TGTGCCAGCAGCTTGGTTTCGGGACAGGGAAGGGCTGAAGCTTTCTTT	CASSLVSGQGRAEAFF
TRBV4-2	NA	NA	TRBJ2-3	TGTGCCAGCAGCCAAGATCTTGTGGGCAGGGGGGCAGATACGCAGTATTTT	CASSQDLVGRGADTQYF
TRBV30	NA	NA	TRBJ2-5	TGTGCCTGGAGGTCGAAGACGATCCAAGAGACCCAGTACTTC	CAWRSKTIQETQYF
TRBV6-5	NA	NA	TRBJ2-7	TGTGCCAGCAGTTACTCGAGAGGGACGTACGAGCAGTACTTC	CASSYSRGTYEQYF
TRBV5-6	many	TRBD1	TRBJ2-7	TGTGCCAGCAGCTTGGATAACAGGGGTTACGAGCAGTACTTC	CASSLDNRGYEQYF
TRBV29-1	NA	NA	TRBJ1-1	TGCAGCGTTGAACCGGTGTTGGGGACTTTTGCTTTCTTT	CSVEPVLGTFAFF
TRBV20-1	NA	NA	TRBJ1-5	TGCAGTGCGAAGACCGGGGTGGTTCAGCCCCAGCATTTT	CSAKTGVVQPQHF
TRBV5-1	NA	NA	TRBJ1-1	TGCGCCAGCAGCTTGGCCGAACTGACTGAAGCTTTCTTT	CASSLAELTEAFF
TRBV2	NA	TRBD1	TRBJ2-5	TGTGCCAGCAGCGTACAGGGGGCGCAGGAGACCCAGTACTTC	CASSVQGAQETQYF
TRBV20-1	NA	NA	TRBJ2-7	TGCAGTGCTATGAGCTCGCGGCTAGCCGGTGGGGGCGAGCAGTACTTC	CSAMSSRLAGGGEQYF
TRBV4-1	few	TRBD1	TRBJ2-4	TGCGCCAGCAGCCAAGAATGGCAGGGGGCGTACCTAGCCAAAAACATTCAGTACTTC	CASSQEWQGAYLAKNIQYF
TRBV12-3/TRBV12-4	few	TRBD1	TRBJ2-5	TGTGCCAGCAGGCTGACAGGGGAAGAGACCCAGTACTTC	CASRLTGEETQYF
TRBV7-2	few	NA	TRBJ2-4	TGTGCCAGCAGCCTAAGTGGGACACGCGGGACCATTCAGTACTTC	CASSLSGTRGTIQYF
TRBV6-5	few	TRBD2	TRBJ2-5	TGTGCCAGCAGTTATAGGCTAACGGGAGGGCCGGACGAGACCCAGTACTTC	CASSYRLTGGPDETQYF
TRBV10-3	NA	TRBD2	TRBJ2-7	TGTGCCATCAGTGGATCCGGGACTAGCGGGGGAGGGTACGAGCAGTACTTC	CAISGSGTSGGGYEQYF
TRBV12-3/TRBV12-4	many	NA	TRBJ2-5	TGTGCCAGCAGTTTAAATGCGGGCGAGACCCAGTACTTC	CASSLNAGETQYF
TRBV21-1	NA	NA	TRBJ2-3	TGTGCCAGCAGCCCAACTAGCGGAAAAAGAGCCCCTAGCACAGATACGCAGTATTTT	CASSPTSGKRAPSTDTQYF
TRBV7-6	few	TRBD1	TRBJ2-1	TGTGCCAGCAGCGGGACAGGGGTCACTGAGCAGTTCTTC	CASSGTGVTEQFF
TRBV4-1	many	NA	TRBJ2-7	TGCGCCAGCAGCCAAGTACTGTTCGGCAGCTCCTACGAGCAGTACTTC	CASSQVLFGSSYEQYF
TRBV19	NA	TRBD2	TRBJ2-3	TGTGCCAGTAGTACCAGGGGGCCCTCGGGACTAGCGGTCAGCACAGATACCCAGTATTTT	CASSTRGPSGLAVSTDTQYF
TRBV18	NA	NA	TRBJ2-7	TGTGCCAGCTCACCAGGGGGGTTCCCATACGAGCAGTACTTC	CASSPGGFPYEQYF
TRBV7-6	few	NA	TRBJ2-1	TGTGCCAGCAGCCCTCTGACTAAGCTTGAGCAGTTCTTC	CASSPLTKLEQFF
TRBV3-1	NA	TRBD1	TRBJ2-3	TGTGCCAGCAGTCCTCCGGGACAGGGTGGAGATACGCAGTATTTT	CASSPPGQGGDTQYF
TRBV12-3/TRBV12-4	few	NA	TRBJ2-2	TGTGCCAGCAGCCCCTGGGCCACCGGGGAGCTGTTTTTT	CASSPWATGELFF
TRBV11-2	NA	NA	TRBJ2-7	TGTGCCAGCAGCCCCGGGGGGAACAGGGGCTACGAGCAGTACTTC	CASSPGGNRGYEQYF
TRBV4-1	many	NA	TRBJ1-5	TGCGCCAGCAGCCAAGAACAGGGCAATCAGCCCCAGCATTTT	CASSQEQGNQPQHF